These 23 T cell receptor beta chains originate from one sample sequenced in a study of blood T cell repertoires in COVID-19. The assay was immunoSEQ multiplex PCR, and TCRdb's table has in-frame clones only and misses some. The sample carries 200,000 to 300,000 clones, 88% recorded once. Sequenced sample: peripheral blood. Receptors originate from an elderly man with acute or convalescent COVID-19.

This chain uses TRBV9 with TRBJ2-3, with 9 bases lining up with TRBD2. The V gene's germline CDR1 is SGDLS and CDR2 YYNGEE. The length of the CDR3 is 16 residues. J gave up 4 bases and V 0 bases, and 6 bases lay outside the gene matches. Here the CDR3 reads CASSVGTGLASDTQYF. In DNA form, the CDR3 reads TGTGCCAGCAGCGTAGGTACGGGACTAGCATCAGATACGCAGTATTTT.

This clone was counted once. V and J are TRBV5-1 and TRBJ1-1, with D possibly being TRBD1 (6 bases). This CDR3 region has 15 residues. Germline CDR1 is SGHRS and CDR2 is YFSETQ. V lost 4 bases and J lost 3, with 16 bases in between. The CDR3 bases are TGCGCCAGCAGCGTACGGCAGGGGATGGACACTGAAGCTTTCTTT. Residues: CASSVRQGMDTEAFF.

This chain joins TRBV6-5 and TRBJ1-1, with D perhaps matching TRBD1 (5 bases). Germline assignment: CDR1 MNHEY and CDR2 SVGAGI. This CDR3 comprises 16 residues. Trimming stripped 0 bases from V and 4 bases from J, with 15 bases between. CDR3 protein: CASSYSGEGWGTEAFF. CDR3 nucleotides: TGTGCCAGCAGTTACTCGGGGGAGGGGTGGGGCACTGAAGCTTTCTTT.

The CDR3 is CASSEPGMWETQYF. The CDR3 DNA sequence: TGCGCCAGCAGCGAACCCGGGATGTGGGAGACCCAGTACTTC. The rearrangement joins TRBV5-1 to TRBJ2-5; possibly TRBD2 for D (5 bases). The CDR3 loop spans 14 amino acids. Trimming took off 4 bases at V and 5 bases at J, with 15 bases between the two ends. CDR1 and CDR2 (germline): SGHRS, YFSETQ. Together with reference TRBV5-1 and TRBJ2-5, the CDR3 gives the full variable domain: KAGVTQTPRYLIKTRGQQVTLSCSPISGHRSVSWYQQTPGQGLQFLFEYFSETQRNKGNFPGRFSGRQFSNSRSEMNVSTLELGDSALYLCASSEPGMWETQYFGPGTRLLVL.

This clone is a singleton in its sample. This sequence joins TRBV7-7 and TRBJ2-5; D might be TRBD1 (6 bases). This CDR3 contains 15 residues. Germline CDR1 SSHAT, CDR2 FNYEAQ (reference sequence). V lost 1 base and J 1 base, leaving 10 bases between the germline ends. CDR3 DNA: TGTGCCAGCAGCTTAGGGGGGCAGGGCCAAGAGACCCAGTACTTC. Residues: CASSLGGQGQETQYF. Combining the CDR3 with reference TRBV7-7 and TRBJ2-5 gives the whole variable domain GAGVSQSPRYKVTKRGQDVTLRCDPISSHATLYWYQQALGQGPEFLTYFNYEAQPDKSGLPSDRFSAERPEGSISTLTIQRTEQRDSAMYRCASSLGGQGQETQYFGPGTRLLVL.

This clone is a singleton in its sample. V and J are TRBV4-3 and TRBJ1-4; 7 positions agree with TRBD1. CDR1 is LGHNA, CDR2 YSLEER, per germline. The CDR3 length is 15 residues. The trim removed 1 base at V and 3 bases at J, leaving 2 bases unmatched. The CDR3 region is CASSQAGTANEKLFF. In nucleotides, the CDR3 is TGCGCCAGCAGCCAAGCCGGGACAGCTAATGAAAAACTGTTTTTT.

The chain couples TRBV2 to TRBJ2-1; no reliable D call. The V gene's germline CDR1 is SNHLY and CDR2 FYNNEI. The length of the CDR3 is 12 residues. Trimming removed 3 bases from V and 6 bases from J, with 6 bases in between. CDR3 sequence: CASSDPSNEQFF. As DNA, the CDR3 is TGTGCCAGCAGTGACCCCTCCAATGAGCAGTTCTTC. Combining the CDR3 with reference TRBV2 and TRBJ2-1 gives the whole variable domain EPEVTQTPSHQVTQMGQEVILRCVPISNHLYFYWYRQILGQKVEFLVSFYNNEISEKSEIFDDQFSVERPDGSNFTLKIRSTKLEDSAMYFCASSDPSNEQFFGPGTRLTVL.

The chain uses TRBV5-1 and TRBJ2-5; 7 positions match TRBD1. This CDR3 contains 14 residues. CDR1 and CDR2 from the germline V gene are SGHRS and YFSETQ. The trim removed 0 bases at V and 2 bases at J, leaving 1 base unmatched. CDR3 protein: CASSLGRGQETQYF. CDR3 DNA sequence: TGCGCCAGCAGCTTGGGCAGGGGGCAAGAGACCCAGTACTTC.

The rearrangement links TRBV5-1 to TRBJ2-1; D gene unclear. The CDR3 is 14 amino acids. Trimming removed 5 bases at V and 0 bases at J, with 9 bases between. CDR1 and CDR2 (germline): SGHRS, YFSETQ. The CDR3 reads CASSFSNSYNEQFF. The CDR3 nucleotides read TGCGCCAGCAGTTTTTCCAACTCCTACAATGAGCAGTTCTTC.

CDR3 sequence reads: CASSIEGRGRMNTEAFF. The CDR3 DNA reads as TGTGCCAGTAGTATAGAAGGGAGAGGCAGGATGAACACTGAAGCTTTCTTT. The chain is built from TRBV19 and TRBJ1-1; D call uncertain. The V gene's germline CDR1 is LNHDA and CDR2 SQIVND (reference sequence). The CDR3 runs 17 residues. V lost 0 bases and J 0 bases, leaving 14 bases between the germline ends.

There are a few counts of this clone. The rearrangement links TRBV4-2 to TRBJ2-5; TRBD1 agrees at 7 bases. Per germline, CDR1 LGHNA and CDR2 YNFKEQ. V gave up 0 bases and J gave up 5 bases; unmatched junction bases: 6. The CDR3 is made up of 15 amino acids. Here the CDR3 reads CASSQDQGEWETQYF. CDR3 in DNA: TGTGCCAGCAGCCAAGATCAGGGGGAGTGGGAGACCCAGTACTTC.

The V call is TRBV6-2 or TRBV6-3, the J call TRBJ2-7, with D possibly matching TRBD2 (5 bases). V lost 4 bases and J 6 bases, leaving 13 bases between the germline ends. The V gene's germline CDR1 is MNHEY and CDR2 SVGEGT. The CDR3 loop spans 13 amino acids. Here the CDR3 DNA reads TGTGCCAGCAGTTTACGTTGGGGAGTCGAGCAGTACTTC. Its translation is CASSLRWGVEQYF.

The gene calls are TRBV12-3 or TRBV12-4 and TRBJ2-5; D remains unclear. Trimming cost V 2 bases and J 6 bases, with 7 bases left between them. The CDR3 has 12 residues. CDR3 in DNA: TGTGCCAGCAGTTTAAGTAGTCAGACCCAGTACTTC. Translating it yields CASSLSSQTQYF.

J is TRBJ2-3 and V is TRBV5-1; 9 bases fit TRBD2. Looked up from germline, CDR1 is SGHRS and CDR2 is YFSETQ. The CDR3 is 17 residues long. V trimming: 4 bases; J trimming: 2 bases; junction bases outside the gene matches: 11. The CDR3 is CASSHAGTSSTTDTQYF. The CDR3, as DNA: TGCGCCAGCAGCCATGCCGGGACTAGCAGCACCACAGATACGCAGTATTTT.

The genes are TRBV6-5 and TRBJ2-1; 8 bases map to TRBD2. CDR1 is MNHEY and CDR2 is SVGAGI in the germline V gene. The V segment lost 4 bases and the J segment 12 bases; nucleotides outside the gene matches: 5. The CDR3 sequence is 12 residues long. CDR3 sequence: CASSSRAGGQFF. CDR3 nucleotides: TGTGCCAGCAGTTCCCGGGCGGGGGGGCAGTTCTTC.

This sequence joins TRBV3-1 (or the pseudogene TRBV3-2) and TRBJ1-6; possibly TRBD1 for D (6 bases). Trimming removed 0 bases at V and 7 bases at J, with 22 bases between. The CDR3 totals 19 residues. Germline V CDR1 and CDR2: LGHDT, YNNKEL (reference sequence). The CDR3 DNA sequence: TGTGCCAGCAGCCAAGAGGTCTCCCCGCAGGGGTTTGGCAATTCACCCCTCCACTTT. The encoded protein is CASSQEVSPQGFGNSPLHF.

The CDR3 nucleotides are TGTGCCAGCAGCCAAAATCCCGGCGCGGACACCGGGGAGCTGTTTTTT. It encodes CASSQNPGADTGELFF. This chain joins TRBV3-1 (or the pseudogene TRBV3-2) and TRBJ2-2, with no clear D. V was shortened by 2 bases and J by 3 bases, with 13 bases between the two germline ends. Per germline, CDR1 LGHDT and CDR2 YNNKEL (reference sequence). The CDR3 runs to 16 residues.

This chain uses TRBV5-6 with TRBJ2-2; 8 nucleotides match TRBD2. The CDR3 length is 17 residues. The germline V gene encodes CDR1 SGHDT and CDR2 YYEEEE. V lost 0 bases and J lost 5; bases outside the gene matches: 9. The CDR3 nucleotides are TGTGCCAGCAGCTTGGTCTCTGCGGGGGGAAGTACCGGGGAGCTGTTTTTT. Its translation is CASSLVSAGGSTGELFF.

This clone was recorded a few times. CDR3 protein: CSVVVGQGTEAFF. CDR3 DNA: TGCAGCGTTGTGGTGGGACAGGGGACTGAAGCTTTCTTT. The chain employs TRBV29-1 and TRBJ1-1; 10 bases line up with TRBD1. The CDR3 extends over 13 amino acids. In germline, CDR1 is SQVTM, CDR2 ANQGSEA. V dropped 4 bases and J dropped 5; count of bases not matched to a gene: 4.

Written as DNA, the CDR3 is TGTGCCAGCAGCAAAAGACAGTGTAGCAATCAGCCCCAGCATTTT. Translation: CASSKRQCSNQPQHF. This sequence joins TRBV21-1 and TRBJ1-5; the table's D call TRBD1 went unverified against the DNA. TRBV21-1 is a pseudogene locus. There are 15 residues in the CDR3.

The chain recombines TRBV5-1 with TRBJ1-1, with a weak D call TRBD1 (5 bases). Germline assignment: CDR1 SGHRS and CDR2 YFSETQ. The CDR3 runs to 15 residues. The V end was cut by 4 bases, the J end by 1 base, with 14 bases between. The CDR3 bases are TGCGCCAGCAGCCCCTCTGGAGGGGCGAACACTGAAGCTTTCTTT. Residues: CASSPSGGANTEAFF. The entire variable domain, with the rest obtained from reference TRBV5-1 and TRBJ1-1, is as follows: KAGVTQTPRYLIKTRGQQVTLSCSPISGHRSVSWYQQTPGQGLQFLFEYFSETQRNKGNFPGRFSGRQFSNSRSEMNVSTLELGDSALYLCASSPSGGANTEAFFGQGTRLTVV.

The chain is built from TRBV9 and TRBJ1-6; D remains unclear. This CDR3 region has 15 residues. V lost 5 bases, J lost 3 bases, and 12 bases lay in between. The germline V gene encodes CDR1 SGDLS and CDR2 YYNGEE. The DNA for the CDR3 is TGTGCCAGCAGGGGAGCCTCAGGCTATAATTCACCCCTCCACTTT. This translates into CASRGASGYNSPLHF.

The chain recombines TRBV27 with TRBJ2-7; 10 bases line up with TRBD2. The CDR3 length is 16 residues. The trim removed 5 bases at V and 1 base at J, leaving 8 bases unmatched. Germline loops: CDR1 MNHEY, CDR2 SMNVEV (reference sequence). The CDR3 sequence is CASSKITSGVSYEQYF. The CDR3 DNA sequence: TGTGCCAGCAGTAAAATTACTAGCGGGGTTTCCTACGAGCAGTACTTC.